This TCR beta chain is from a study of early T cells in non-severe SARS-CoV-2 infection. Across the study: Chains stayed unpaired after sequencing of bulk RNA from unsorted whole blood. Points from the study as a whole: CD4 and private specificities were missed by VDJdb matching, which favored anti-spike CD8 responses.

As part of library construction, unique molecular identifiers were attached to individual cDNA molecules. TCRdb re-called the 5' RACE reads through MiXCR, storing one row per CDR3 protein. The repertoire includes around 82,000 distinct CDR3 sequences, roughly 15% of them detected once, and about 0.59% sits in the top ten. This clonotype was counted at least ten times. What it binds is not known. Germline V gene sequence: CDR1 WSHSY, CDR2 SAAADI. CDR3 size: 21 residues. The ends were cut back, 0 bases at V and 0 bases at J, with 23 bases in the middle. The V gene is TRBV10-2, the J gene TRBJ2-2; no firm D call. The sample consisted of whole blood. The clonotype comes from an adult who was a healthcare worker with PCR-confirmed SARS-CoV-2 infection or an uninfected control (not recorded which). CDR3 protein: CASSESRYGVQLPTNTGELFF. The CDR3 nucleotides read TGCGCCAGCAGTGAGTCCCGTTACGGCGTGCAGCTACCGACGAACACCGGGGAGCTGTTTTTT.